This T cell receptor (beta chain) stems from a study of T-cell memory formation after mild COVID-19 (dated by TCRdb to about 2021). A note on the overall study: Most TCR sequence clusters were specific to one of the two donors. T-cell clones expanding and contracting after mild COVID-19 in a couple of donors were tracked by longitudinal TCRalpha and TCRbeta repertoire sequencing. Two young, previously healthy adult volunteers, one female and one male, were included in the cohort. Here is what the overall study found, with its caveats: Clones contracting from day 15 to 85 had balanced CD4/CD8 phenotypes, while a second wave expanding from day 15 to 37 was biased towards CD4+. SARS-CoV-2 specificity was not confirmed for the second-wave clones peaking on day 37. Only a couple of mild cases were covered by the study, and larger cohorts that include severe cases with pre-infection samples were considered necessary. Contracting CD4+ clones were found mainly in CM and EM memory subsets, while CD8+ clones were enriched in EMRA. Some responding clones were detected in pre-infection memory, suggesting pre-existing cross-reactive memory T cells joined the SARS-CoV-2 response.

This clonotype has more than one count but fewer than ten. The target of this receptor is not known. No qualities accompany the bases; no much larger clone lies one base away. PBMCs were isolated by Ficoll-Paque density gradient centrifugation. The germline V gene gives CDR1 as SGHTA and CDR2 as FQGNSA. The cysteine opens and the phenylalanine closes a CDR3 of 15 amino acids. CDR3 DNA only is kept here, 45 bases in frame from base 1. Trimming accounts for 1 base at V and 7 bases at J, while the number of junction bases matched to no gene is 10. TCRdb lists the instrument as Illumina NovaSeq 6000. cDNA libraries for TCRalpha and TCRbeta were prepared by 5'RACE using constant-segment primers, with sample barcodes and unique molecular identifiers added. RNA was extracted from every sample with Trizol reagent. Library amplification was performed in two PCR steps, and a second sample barcode and Illumina TruSeq adapters were introduced in the second step. Sequencing of libraries was performed on an Illumina NovaSeq with 2 x 150 bp paired-end reads. As for the original processing: The reads were demultiplexed and collapsed into UMI-guided consensus sequences using migec v1.2.7. Using mixcr v2.1.11, UMI consensuses were aligned to TRA and TRB V and J templates and then assembled into clonotypes. A clonotype was counted as expanded or contracted only when both edgeR and NoisET called the clonotype significant, with the noise models trained on biological replicates. edgeR calls used a false discovery rate-adjusted p below 0.01 and a log2 fold-change threshold of 1. As an exploratory analysis of dynamics, max-normalized trajectories of the 1000 most abundant clonotypes were examined by PCA with hierarchical clustering. Each responding clone was given a CD4 or CD8 phenotype based on the CD4+ and CD8+ repertoires, which had been sequenced separately. Through fastp at Q25 and MiXCR, TCRdb rebuilt clones from the public reads, retaining in-frame beta chains. Identical CDR3 proteins give one entry, which carries the most common genes and DNA. The V and J calls and clone size are TCRdb's, not the authors'. Within this sample are fewer than 650,000 distinct CDR3 sequences, with approximately 15% of them counted one time only. 8.1% of the sample rests with the top ten.

This sequence was found in an adult woman who had mild COVID-19 (a few samples of this study predate the infection). The sample titles of this study are shuffled in the database, so cell type and time point are left out; the donor was told from shared clones. The rearranged chain carries TRBV7-2 and TRBJ2-7; 7 bases in the middle match TRBD2. The source material was PBMCs or a T cell subset sorted from them (not recorded which). In nucleotides, the sequence is TGTGCCAGCAGCTTAGGCGGACTAGGGGTCTATGAGCAGTACTTC. Its protein is CASSLGGLGVYEQYF.